This T cell receptor (beta chain) is drawn from a study of spatial heterogeneity in lung cancer. Across the whole study: The donor group consisted of approximately 77 patients who had untreated, early-stage non-small cell lung cancer.

This clonotype was recorded many times. Antigen unknown. Time point reported: blood at routine non-recurrence follow-up after resection. The input material, whole RNA from tumor, nontumor lung or frozen PBMC, was sequenced unsorted. Regarding the study as a whole: Expanded tumor TCRs that were ubiquitous appeared in blood more at resection than follow-up.

One entry per CDR3 protein results from TCRdb running MiXCR on the 5' RACE reads. The top ten hold approximately 17% of the sample, which has fewer than 50,000 distinct CDR3 sequences, over 9.5% seen once. The input for sequencing was PBMCs, taken at follow-up. The source of this sequence is a female donor with early-stage non-small cell lung cancer.

For the CDR3, the DNA is TGCGCCAGCAGCGTGGTTATTGGGTCCGGAAAGTACAATGAGCAGTTCTTC. Its protein is CASSVVIGSGKYNEQFF. The chain has TRBV5-1 and TRBJ2-1; D unresolved. The V and J ends lost 4 bases and 4 bases respectively, with 21 bases between them. CDR3 length: 17 residues. Per germline, CDR1 SGHRS and CDR2 YFSETQ.